This T cell receptor beta chain was retrieved from a study of identical twins. General study results and limits: Sharing of beta out-of-frame sequences by twins showed a weaker excess. Conclusions were drawn cross-sectionally by statistical analysis, without following the same donors. A lower insertion count was a feature of abundant cord blood beta clonotypes, with no such feature in memory repertoires. Low generation probability was overrepresented in out-of-frame alpha sequences shared by twins.

This clonotype occurred many times. Antigen specificity is unknown. Germline V gene data show CDR1 as ENHRY and CDR2 as SYGVKD. The CDR3 length is 14 residues. V lost 4 bases and J 8 bases, leaving 14 bases between the germline ends. TCRdb reanalysed the 5' RACE reads using MiXCR and keeps one entry per CDR3 protein. This sample carries around 200,000 distinct CDR3 sequences, roughly 10% of them seen once, and the ten largest clones take around 5%. The chain recombines TRBV10-3 with TRBJ2-2; the D is unclear. The specimen sequenced was memory (CD45RO+) T cells sorted from blood. The clonotype comes from a woman aged 18-29 years in good health. DNA for the CDR3: TGTGCCATCAGTGGTAATAGTGGCGGAGGGGAGCTGTTTTTT. Translated, it gives CAISGNSGGGELFF.